This TCR beta chain appears in the sequencing data of a study of cytomegalovirus exposure and HLA in healthy donors (dated 2017 in TCRdb). About the study as a whole: An earlier analysis of approximately 600 of the donors reported 250 to 300 Gb of sequence data and 117 million unique TCR beta sequences from 150 million to 200 million T cells. An early release that covered about 640 HLA-typed donors contained 300 to 350 gigabases of sequencing data and 80 million or so unique TCR sequences. Of the approximately 400 genotyped donors, around 81% fell in the genetic ancestry cluster associated with self-reported Caucasian donors. The study aimed to test whether cataloging public T cell receptors could reveal signatures of past pathogen exposure. The study profiled the T cell repertoires of hundreds of subjects by immunosequencing and related them to cytomegalovirus serostatus. Along with the approximately 700-subject first cohort, a separate validation cohort of more than 90 different subjects was used. The study combined high-throughput TCR immunosequencing, statistical association of individual TCRs with disease status, and machine learning to predict cytomegalovirus infection status. To study patterns of TCR occurrence, a later analysis re-analyzed previously published TCR beta repertoires from several hundred donors and added high-resolution HLA genotyping. Rather than drawing on any new phenotypic data, the later analysis identified candidate immune exposures from TCR beta sequences and the way those sequences occurred across donors. An earlier analysis of 587 of the donors used high-throughput TCR beta sequencing to judge whether each TCR beta V gene segment behaved as functional or pseudogenic. Alongside the repertoire data, information on donor age, sex, ethnicity and CMV serostatus was compiled. A later genetic analysis used genome-wide SNP genotypes for about 65% of the 666 donors, treating that subset as a discovery cohort. All discovery cohort repertoires had been generated using a single sequencing platform. HLA typing covered class I and class II loci at four-digit resolution. Typing coverage varied by locus: roughly 629-640 donors for A, B, C, DRB1 and DQB1; 522 for DQA1; around 610 for DPA1; 450 to 480 for DPB1. Because of strong linkage in the cohort, a handful of DR-DQ haplotypes were treated as single units for association and clustering. Among a few hundred genotyped donors of the cohort, an average of about 240,000 unique TCR beta nucleotide sequences were sequenced per donor, roughly 20% of them non-productive. General findings and caveats noted by the study authors: In a later analysis, 15,000 to 20,000 TCR beta sequences were associated with specific HLA alleles at a false discovery rate of 0.05. A later analysis found that TCR association rates varied across HLA loci, with DRB1 alleles showing the most associated TCRs and HLA-C alleles the fewest. Because counts were too low, roughly 18 rarely observed V segments, including chromosome 9 orphons, were left out of the earlier analysis of a few hundred of the donors. Only TCR beta chains were sequenced in this cohort, and the absence of alpha or paired-chain data limited detectable features. When HLA alleles, especially DR and DQ, strongly co-occurred, attributing TCR associations to individual alleles was difficult. A later genetic analysis associated a missense DCLRE1C variant with V-gene and J-gene trimming of TCR beta chains, and an independent cohort replicated the association. The only immune exposure information available for the cohort was CMV serostatus. According to a later analysis, parvovirus B19, influenza, CMV and Epstein-Barr virus appeared linked to several top co-occurrence clusters. In the study, some 180 TCR beta chains were listed as associated with cytomegalovirus. Some IMGT-functional V segments, including TRBV6-2 and TRBV6-3, could not be distinguished by the 87-base-pair reads and were therefore excluded. Compared with equally common non-associated chains, HLA-associated TCR beta chains in a later analysis were more clonally expanded and had lower generation probabilities. Three of the identified cytomegalovirus-associated TCR beta chains were confirmed in vitro to be specific for cytomegalovirus antigens. In a later analysis, most CMV-associated TCR beta chains were found to appear HLA-restricted, with HLA associations seemingly driven largely by CMV exposure. In a later genetic analysis, fewer N-insertions in productive TCRs were reported among donors in an Asian-associated ancestry cluster than the approximately 710-donor mean. The authors suggested that the approach could potentially be generalized to other disease states and immunological phenotypes. Broadly in line with IMGT annotations, most TCR beta V segments showed up in productive rearrangements about 87% or about 30% of the time in an earlier analysis of several hundred of the donors. Roughly uniform sequencing depth across donors was assumed in presence/absence analyses, although this assumption may not hold. The classifier was reported to diagnose cytomegalovirus status with high specificity and sensitivity in both the original cohort and the validation cohort. A further reported finding was that TCR beta sequences accurately predicted the HLA-A and HLA-B alleles for most subjects in the first cohort. Because HLA typing was missing for some donors at each locus, association tests included only the typed subset. Correlated functional status among segregating V segments might be attributable to linkage disequilibrium, but an unknown experimental factor could not be ruled out. A cluster of highly shared sequence variants was judged likely to be a technical artifact of the sequencing pipeline. While some public TCRs were present in many individuals, most TCR sequences turned up only very rarely across donors.

Library construction relied on the immunoSEQ multiplex PCR assay. The multiplex PCR relied on a mix of 60 forward primers for TCR Vbeta segments and 13 reverse primers for TCR Jbeta segments. The CDR3 region of rearranged TCR beta genes was amplified from genomic DNA with a multiplex PCR assay. The Illumina HiSeq System was used to sequence the amplified TCR beta libraries as 87-base-pair reads. On the authors' methods: Across the 670 or so repertoires, a later analysis counted around 80 million unique TCR beta chains, 8.5 million to 12 million of which were shared by at least two donors. Raw reads were error-corrected and collapsed into unique sequences by a nearest-neighbor algorithm in which closely related sequences were merged to remove PCR and sequencing errors. CDR3 sequences were aligned to IMGT reference sequences to assign V, D and J gene segments. Each retained sequence needed at least a six-nucleotide match to both a V gene segment and a J gene segment. Rearrangements were classified as productive when the CDR3 lacked stop codons and remained in frame with V and J, and all other rearrangements were classified as non-productive. CDR3 was defined by IMGT convention, running from the second conserved V-encoded cysteine to the conserved J-encoded phenylalanine. Sequences without an unambiguous match to a single V gene segment were excluded from the earlier analysis of several hundred of the donors. In an earlier analysis of a few hundred of the donors, V segments were called functional above 56.7% productive rearrangements and were called segregating when the between-donor standard deviation exceeded 5%. A statistical classification framework was built for diagnosing cytomegalovirus status from the catalog of TCR beta chain sequences. A later analysis assigned V and J genes by comparing TCR nucleotide sequences with IMGT/GENE-DB human TR gene sequences. Using the TCRdist pipeline, a later analysis assigned CDR3 sequences along with most-parsimonious VDJ recombination scenarios. In a later analysis, each TCR beta chain was defined by its CDR3 amino acid sequence together with its V-gene family, and reads lacking a unique V-gene family were excluded. As a way to deal with suspected cross-contamination and a sequencing artifact, a later analysis dropped over 550 nucleotide sequences that were highly shared and had low generation probability. A later analysis calculated a clonal expansion index for each public chain from normalized within-repertoire ranks of inferred template counts. In a later analysis, generation probabilities were computed with a VDJ recombination model fitted to out-of-frame rearrangements, and the resulting probabilities were checked against IGoR. In a later analysis, hypergeometric tests were used to score TCR-TCR, TCR-HLA and TCR-CMV co-occurrence, with a repertoire-size bias correction applied to TCR pairs. A later analysis estimated false discovery rates by permuting HLA or CMV assignments 20 times. In a later analysis, co-occurring TCRs were grouped with DBSCAN, and TCRdist sequence similarity was added when clustering was performed within HLA-allele-positive subsets. Co-occurrence clustering excluded repertoires with fewer than 30,000 or more than 120,000 public chains, plus five with anomalous nucleotide sharing. Not all clones reach the TCRdb copy of this immuneACCESS table, which keeps in-frame sequences only. Checked studies attribute under half of the gap to unresolved V genes and leave the rest unexplained. V, J and clone size derive from that table, while D and trimming were established from the DNA sequence. A total of some 160,000 clones appear in this sample, roughly 75% of them only once. Around 6% of the sample is held by the ten biggest clonotypes.

The cohort comprised around 690 healthy bone marrow donors. At the time of sampling, all cohort members were nominally healthy, though unrecorded immune exposures were likely present. The donor was CMV seronegative and was included in the group of 352 seronegative cohort members. A peripheral blood sample was provided by each donor, and peripheral blood mononuclear cells were used for TCR beta sequencing. Genomic DNA extraction from the blood cell samples was performed with the Qiagen DNeasy Blood Extraction Kit. V loses 1 base, J loses 3 bases, and the germline ends lie 18 bases apart. The CDR3 measures 17 amino acids from cysteine to phenylalanine. The DNA shown is the 51-base CDR3, in frame from base 1. CDR1 and CDR2 (MGHRA, YSYEKL) derive from the germline V gene. Comment on this clone: Its recognized antigen is unknown. It has no much larger one-base neighbor in the sample; base qualities were not kept.

This TCR came from a middle-aged man in good health and CMV-seronegative. Source material: PBMCs. The receptor chain draws on TRBV4-1 and TRBJ1-2; the D segment could be TRBD1, given 5 matching bases. The nucleotide sequence is TGCGCCAGCAGCCAAGGAGCTCAGGGCACGTCAGACTATGGCTACACCTTC. It codes for CASSQGAQGTSDYGYTF.